Listed below are T cell receptor beta chains from one sample, sequenced in a study of blood T cell repertoires in COVID-19. Repertoires were generated with immunoSEQ multiplex PCR, while TCRdb's copy carries only in-frame clones and drops some. The sample includes approximately 200,000 clones, 70% to 90% of them seen just once. Sequenced: peripheral blood. These TCRs come from a woman aged 25 to 39 with acute or convalescent COVID-19. Each CDR3 is given with its conserved first and last residue. Each record gives: V gene, J gene, CDR3 protein.

V gene: TRBV4-1
J gene: TRBJ1-1
CDR3 protein: CASSQGRGTEAFF

V gene: TRBV7-3
J gene: TRBJ1-5
CDR3 protein: CAILTGDSNQPQHF

V gene: TRBV5-4
J gene: TRBJ2-3
CDR3 protein: CASSGPRGGPFTDTQYF

V gene: TRBV3-1/TRBV3-2
J gene: TRBJ2-7
CDR3 protein: CASSQDSGTGMHEQYF

V gene: TRBV28
J gene: TRBJ2-7
CDR3 protein: CASSQTGGDEQYF

V gene: TRBV6-5
J gene: TRBJ1-3
CDR3 protein: CASSRLTSGNTIYF

V gene: TRBV7-2
J gene: TRBJ1-5
CDR3 protein: CASSASGHQPQHF

V gene: TRBV2
J gene: TRBJ1-1
CDR3 protein: CASRLIPGTGGTEAFF

V gene: TRBV18
J gene: TRBJ2-5
CDR3 protein: CASSPTSGQETQYF

V gene: TRBV6-5
J gene: TRBJ2-1
CDR3 protein: CASSPSGRGYEQFF

V gene: TRBV7-2
J gene: TRBJ2-7
CDR3 protein: CASSFSSGAYEQYF

V gene: TRBV27
J gene: TRBJ2-1
CDR3 protein: CASSLAGVANEQFF

V gene: TRBV25-1
J gene: TRBJ1-1
CDR3 protein: CASSSWGGGTEAFF

V gene: TRBV5-5
J gene: TRBJ1-5
CDR3 protein: CASSPGGGQPQHF

V gene: TRBV6-1
J gene: TRBJ2-6
CDR3 protein: CASSEPGQSSGANVLTF

V gene: TRBV4-1
J gene: TRBJ2-3
CDR3 protein: CASSQDRGILAGVSDTQYF

V gene: TRBV5-1
J gene: TRBJ1-2
CDR3 protein: CASRHGDSSRYGYTF

V gene: TRBV19
J gene: TRBJ2-5
CDR3 protein: CASRMGTRETQYF

V gene: TRBV28
J gene: TRBJ1-4
CDR3 protein: CASSSGGEKLFF

V gene: TRBV3-1/TRBV3-2
J gene: TRBJ1-1
CDR3 protein: CASSQGAGAFF

V gene: TRBV19
J gene: TRBJ2-5
CDR3 protein: CASSLGREPGGTQYF

V gene: TRBV18
J gene: TRBJ2-7
CDR3 protein: CASSPSGTYEQYF

V gene: TRBV28
J gene: TRBJ1-5
CDR3 protein: CASRNRDSGAPGNQPQHF

V gene: TRBV5-1
J gene: TRBJ2-5
CDR3 protein: CASSLAGETQYF

V gene: TRBV18
J gene: TRBJ2-5
CDR3 protein: CASSPPGSGMETQYF

V gene: TRBV6-2/TRBV6-3
J gene: TRBJ1-5
CDR3 protein: CASGRRAGGLWQPQHF

V gene: TRBV15
J gene: TRBJ2-7
CDR3 protein: CATSRDWQGLF

V gene: TRBV28
J gene: TRBJ2-6
CDR3 protein: CASMGGPNVLTF

V gene: TRBV7-9
J gene: TRBJ2-5
CDR3 protein: CASSGGDQETQYF

V gene: TRBV10-2
J gene: TRBJ2-7
CDR3 protein: CASSEPGHDYEQYF

V gene: TRBV5-1
J gene: TRBJ2-1
CDR3 protein: CASSTNPGTGVEEQFF

V gene: TRBV5-1
J gene: TRBJ2-3
CDR3 protein: CASSRGQGEDTQYF

V gene: TRBV19
J gene: TRBJ2-6
CDR3 protein: CASSQTGTGGSGANVLTF

V gene: TRBV5-1
J gene: TRBJ1-1
CDR3 protein: CASSLGDRVTEAFF

V gene: TRBV28
J gene: TRBJ2-1
CDR3 protein: CASSLRSQGRYEQFF

V gene: TRBV6-5
J gene: TRBJ1-1
CDR3 protein: CASSPETGQAFF

V gene: TRBV27
J gene: TRBJ2-3
CDR3 protein: CASSSTGVADTQYF

V gene: TRBV19
J gene: TRBJ2-3
CDR3 protein: CATTDRGRRTDTQYF

V gene: TRBV6-6
J gene: TRBJ1-1
CDR3 protein: CAAALSPGQGLAFF

V gene: TRBV21-1
J gene: TRBJ2-7
CDR3 protein: CARRTSGRPYEQYF

V gene: TRBV6-5
J gene: TRBJ2-1
CDR3 protein: CASRRTVYNEQFF

V gene: TRBV6-1
J gene: TRBJ2-1
CDR3 protein: CASSEGLAGNNEQFF

V gene: TRBV9
J gene: TRBJ1-2
CDR3 protein: CASSPRGGWDGYTF

V gene: TRBV19
J gene: TRBJ2-1
CDR3 protein: CASSIGAGGLNEQFF

V gene: TRBV7-9
J gene: TRBJ2-2
CDR3 protein: CASSLSRKIGELFF

V gene: TRBV9
J gene: TRBJ2-2
CDR3 protein: CASSSRAGGPSGELFF

V gene: TRBV24-1
J gene: TRBJ2-5
CDR3 protein: CATSLAIDGEETQYF

V gene: TRBV6-5
J gene: TRBJ1-2
CDR3 protein: CASSYSSVTVIYGYTF

V gene: TRBV19
J gene: TRBJ2-7
CDR3 protein: CASSNGAPRGEQYF

V gene: TRBV2
J gene: TRBJ2-5
CDR3 protein: CATLSSGGETQYF

V gene: TRBV18
J gene: TRBJ2-5
CDR3 protein: CASSLQETQYF

V gene: TRBV7-8
J gene: TRBJ1-2
CDR3 protein: CASSLVVENGYTF

V gene: TRBV6-5
J gene: TRBJ2-7
CDR3 protein: CASELALSSYEQYF

V gene: TRBV6-5
J gene: TRBJ2-4
CDR3 protein: CASTPGKNIQYF

V gene: TRBV11-2
J gene: TRBJ2-3
CDR3 protein: CASRAGLAGGTDTQYF